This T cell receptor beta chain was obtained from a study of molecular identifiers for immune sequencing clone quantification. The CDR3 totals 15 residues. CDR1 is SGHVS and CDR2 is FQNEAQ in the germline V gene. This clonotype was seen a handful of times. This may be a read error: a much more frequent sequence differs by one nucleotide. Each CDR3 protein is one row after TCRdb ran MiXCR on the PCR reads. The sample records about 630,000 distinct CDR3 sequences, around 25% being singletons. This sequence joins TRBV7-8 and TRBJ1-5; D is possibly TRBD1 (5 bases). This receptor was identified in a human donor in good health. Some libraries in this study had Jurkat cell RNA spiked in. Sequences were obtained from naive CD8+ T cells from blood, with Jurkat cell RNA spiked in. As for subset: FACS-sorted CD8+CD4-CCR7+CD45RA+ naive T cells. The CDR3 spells CACSFEGNSNQPQHF. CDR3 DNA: TGTGCCTGCAGCTTTGAGGGGAATAGCAATCAGCCCCAGCATTTT. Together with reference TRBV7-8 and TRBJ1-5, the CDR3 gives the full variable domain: GAGVSQSPRYKVAKRGQDVALRCDPISGHVSLFWYQQALGQGPEFLTYFQNEAQLDKSGLPSDRFFAERPEGSVSTLKIQRTQQEDSAVYLCACSFEGNSNQPQHFGDGTRLSIL.